One and the same sample provided the 13 T cell receptor beta chains below, sequenced in a study of cytomegalovirus exposure and HLA in healthy donors. PCR amplification relied on 60 Vbeta primers (plus 13 Jbeta primers). Produced via immunoSEQ multiplex PCR; TCRdb's table is partial and in-frame only. The table lists roughly 140,000 clones, around four fifths of them singletons. Sequences were obtained from PBMCs. The receptors derive from a male donor in good health and CMV-seronegative.

V gene TRBV7-8 combines with J gene TRBJ1-1, with D unclear. Germline V lookup: CDR1 SGHVS, CDR2 FQNEAQ. The V end lost 4 bases, the J end lost 7 bases, and 16 bases lay between the germline ends. The CDR3 length is 14 residues. CDR3 nucleotide sequence: TGTGCCAGCAGCTCATACGGAGGAGCGATTGAAGCTTTCTTT. Translation gives CASSSYGGAIEAFF.

The chain couples TRBV13 to TRBJ2-1; 7 nucleotides align to TRBD2. The CDR3 runs 13 residues. Unmatched junction bases numbered 5, after V lost 5 bases and J lost 7 bases. Germline V CDR1 and CDR2: PRHDT, FYEKMQ (reference sequence). CDR3 region: CASSPRGVNEQFF. The DNA of the CDR3 is TGTGCCAGCAGCCCACGGGGGGTAAATGAGCAGTTCTTC.

The rearrangement joins TRBV6-1 to TRBJ2-3; 10 nucleotides line up with TRBD1. J was trimmed by 6 bases and V by 3 bases; bases with no gene match: 6. The CDR3 runs to 15 residues. The germline V gene has CDR1 MNHNS and CDR2 SASEGT. CDR3 loop: CASSDPGQGSDTQYF. For the CDR3, the DNA is TGTGCCAGCAGTGACCCGGGACAGGGGAGCGATACGCAGTATTTT.

The rearrangement links TRBV5-4 to TRBJ2-5; 10 bases align to TRBD2. The length of the CDR3 is 18 residues. CDR1 and CDR2 from the germline V gene are SGHNT and YYREEE (reference sequence). Germline trimming cut 0 bases from V and 4 bases from J; bases unmatched to any gene: 12. The DNA for the CDR3 is TGTGCCAGCAGCTTGGCCCTACTAGCGGGGACGGGAGGAGAGACCCAGTACTTC. Residues: CASSLALLAGTGGETQYF.

With regard to this clone: Different DNA sequences within this sample yield the same CDR3. The chain couples TRBV18 to TRBJ2-5; 10 positions match TRBD2. With V trimmed by 2 bases and J by 4 bases, 7 bases remained unmatched. CDR3 size: 16 residues. Germline loops: CDR1 KGHSH, CDR2 LQKENI. The DNA for the CDR3 is TGTGCCAGCTCACCAGGTCTAGCGGGAGTACGAGAGACCCAGTACTTC. It specifies CASSPGLAGVRETQYF.

The chain recombines TRBV7-6 with TRBJ2-3; the match to TRBD2 covers 11 bases. Germline-derived CDR1 and CDR2 are SGHVS and FNYEAQ. The CDR3 runs 17 residues. V was clipped by 5 bases and J by 4 bases; unmatched bases: 11. The CDR3 coding sequence is TGTGCCAGCAGCGCGGGATTAGCGGGGGGGTTCGCAGATACGCAGTATTTT. Its translation is CASSAGLAGGFADTQYF.

V is TRBV11-1 and J is TRBJ2-3; D perhaps matches TRBD1 (7 bases). Between the trimmed V and J ends, which lost 5 bases and 0 bases, there was a span of 15 bases. CDR3 length: 16 residues. Germline CDR1 SGHAT, CDR2 FQDESV (reference sequence). CDR3 region: CASSPQGGTSTDTQYF. CDR3 coding DNA: TGTGCCAGCAGCCCCCAGGGGGGTACTAGCACAGATACGCAGTATTTT.

The chain couples TRBV5-1 to TRBJ1-2; tentatively, D is TRBD1 (5 bases). Trimming cost V 4 bases and J 2 bases, with 9 bases left between them. Germline CDR1 and CDR2: SGHRS and YFSETQ. The CDR3 has 13 amino acids. The CDR3 sequence: CASSHDSNYGYTF. Written as DNA, the CDR3 is TGCGCCAGCAGCCACGACAGCAACTATGGCTACACCTTC.

CDR3 DNA: TGTGCCAGTAGTATTACTAGGAATTACGAGCAGTACTTC. Residues: CASSITRNYEQYF. The gene calls are TRBV19 and TRBJ2-7; D is possibly TRBD2 (5 bases). The ends were cut back, 3 bases at V and 4 bases at J, with 10 bases in the middle. The CDR3 sequence is 13 residues long. Germline V lookup: CDR1 LNHDA, CDR2 SQIVND (reference sequence).

The J gene is TRBJ1-5, the V gene TRBV11-3; D possibly corresponds to TRBD1 (5 bases). Between the trimmed V and J ends, which lost 0 bases and 4 bases, there was a span of 19 bases. Germline CDR1 is SGHNT and CDR2 is YENEEA. The CDR3 has 18 residues. CDR3 in amino acids: CASSLDQAGPRRNQPQHF. In DNA, the CDR3 is TGTGCCAGCAGCTTAGATCAAGCGGGGCCTAGGAGGAATCAGCCCCAGCATTTT.

This chain uses TRBV27 with TRBJ2-7; TRBD2 matches 7 bases. V lost 8 bases and J lost 3; bases outside the gene matches: 7. CDR1 and CDR2 (germline): MNHEY, SMNVEV (reference sequence). There are 13 residues in the CDR3. The CDR3 bases are TGTGCCAGCTGGCCTGGCGGGAGCTACGAGCAGTACTTC. Protein sequence: CASWPGGSYEQYF.

A few counts support this clone. The J gene is TRBJ1-2, the V gene TRBV7-9; D is unresolved. Germline CDR1 SEHNR, CDR2 FQNEAQ (reference sequence). V was cut by 1 base and J by 4 bases, with 13 bases left in between. The CDR3 covers 15 residues. The CDR3 spells CASSLEPRLRYGYTF. The CDR3 nucleotides are TGTGCCAGCAGCTTAGAGCCCCGCTTACGCTATGGCTACACCTTC. Together with reference TRBV7-9 and TRBJ1-2, the CDR3 gives the full variable domain: DTGVSQNPRHKITKRGQNVTFRCDPISEHNRLYWYRQTLGQGPEFLTYFQNEAQLEKSRLLSDRFSAERPKGSFSTLEIQRTEQGDSAMYLCASSLEPRLRYGYTFGSGTRLTVV.

The gene calls are TRBV27 and TRBJ2-3; D is ambiguous. V was clipped by 5 bases and J by 5 bases, with 23 bases between them. CDR3 length: 17 residues. CDR1 and CDR2 from the germline V gene are MNHEY and SMNVEV (reference sequence). The CDR3 nucleotides read TGTGCCAGCAGTAGCCCCTCCACTCCAATGTCTAGAGATACGCAGTATTTT. It specifies CASSSPSTPMSRDTQYF.